The 21 T cell receptor beta chains given below trace back to one sample, sequenced in a study of blood T cell repertoires in COVID-19. Data came from immunoSEQ multiplex PCR; TCRdb stores just in-frame clones and leaves some out. Of 95,000 to 120,000 clones listed, 88% are singletons. Sequenced material: peripheral blood. The receptors were sampled from a human donor in a cohort sampled during active COVID-19.

The genes are TRBV13 and TRBJ2-1; 11 bases fit TRBD2. CDR3 length: 14 residues. The V gene end was trimmed by 8 bases and the J gene end by 6 bases; junction bases not matched to a gene: 6. The germline V gene has CDR1 PRHDT and CDR2 FYEKMQ (reference sequence). CDR3 sequence reads: CASAELAGVNEQFF. CDR3 bases: TGTGCCAGCGCGGAACTAGCGGGAGTCAATGAGCAGTTCTTC. Complete variable domain (other parts from reference TRBV13 and TRBJ2-1): AAGVIQSPRHLIKEKRETATLKCYPIPRHDTVYWYQQGPGQDPQFLISFYEKMQSDKGSIPDRFSAQQFSDYHSELNMSSLELGDSALYFCASAELAGVNEQFFGPGTRLTVL.

The chain carries TRBV4-1 and TRBJ2-1; TRBD2 matches 9 bases. The CDR3 spans 17 residues. CDR1 is MGHRA and CDR2 is YSYEKL in the germline V gene. The J segment lost 7 bases and the V segment lost 0 bases, leaving 10 bases of the junction unmatched. The CDR3 here is CASSQDKGSGSKNEQFF. CDR3 nucleotide sequence: TGCGCCAGCAGCCAAGATAAGGGTAGCGGGAGTAAAAATGAGCAGTTCTTC.

J is TRBJ1-5 and V is TRBV7-9; D is possibly TRBD1 (6 bases). CDR3 length equals 13 residues. Germline V gives CDR1 SEHNR, CDR2 FQNEAQ (reference sequence). Trimming took 7 bases from V and 4 from J, leaving 11 bases between them. CDR3 sequence: CASKQGGNQPQHF. The CDR3 region has the DNA TGTGCCAGCAAACAGGGCGGAAATCAGCCCCAGCATTTT.

This rearrangement joins TRBV5-6 to TRBJ2-7; 9 bases agree with TRBD1. This CDR3 is built from 17 residues. Germline values: CDR1 SGHDT, CDR2 YYEEEE. Trimming at V came to 4 bases and at J to 3 bases, leaving 14 bases not matched to a gene. The CDR3 DNA reads TGTGCCAGCAGCCCGGAGTCTGGGACAGGGAATGTCTACGAGCAGTACTTC. It codes for CASSPESGTGNVYEQYF.

The J gene is TRBJ2-1, the V gene TRBV7-3; 11 positions agree with TRBD2. CDR1 and CDR2 (germline): SGHTA, FQGTGA. The CDR3 length is 16 residues. Losses at the gene ends were 5 bases for V and 7 bases for J; bases not matched to a gene: 10. The CDR3 here is CASSKNPLAGGNEQFF. CDR3 sequence (DNA): TGTGCCAGCAGCAAAAACCCCCTAGCGGGAGGTAATGAGCAGTTCTTC. The variable domain in full, with the rest retrieved from reference TRBV7-3 and TRBJ2-1, is GAGVSQTPSNKVTEKGKYVELRCDPISGHTALYWYRQSLGQGPEFLIYFQGTGAADDSGLPNDRFFAVRPEGSVSTLKIQRTERGDSAVYLCASSKNPLAGGNEQFFGPGTRLTVL.

This chain uses TRBV5-5 with TRBJ1-2, with a weak D call TRBD1 (5 bases). Germline values: CDR1 SGHKS, CDR2 YYEKEE (reference sequence). V gave up 4 bases and J gave up 4 bases, with 14 bases separating them. This CDR3 is 14 amino acids long. CDR3 coding DNA: TGTGCCAGCAGCGTCAGCAGGGAGGTCTATGGCTACACCTTC. This encodes CASSVSREVYGYTF.

The chain has TRBV7-3 and TRBJ2-5; 8 positions match TRBD1. This CDR3 has 16 residues. Germline values: CDR1 SGHTA, CDR2 FQGTGA. With 2 bases clipped from V and 2 bases from J, the junction kept 7 bases outside the gene matches. Here the CDR3 reads CASSLGVGTGQETQYF. CDR3 DNA sequence: TGTGCCAGCAGCTTAGGGGTTGGGACAGGTCAAGAGACCCAGTACTTC.

This clone showed up just once. V gene TRBV6-6 combines with J gene TRBJ1-1; no definite D call. CDR3 length equals 13 residues. Germline V gene lookup returns CDR1 MNHNY and CDR2 SVGAGI (reference sequence). Trimming removed 8 bases at V and 0 bases at J, with 10 bases between. CDR3 bases: TGTGCCAGCCGCCCGCAGATGAACACTGAAGCTTTCTTT. This sequence encodes CASRPQMNTEAFF.

The chain uses TRBV10-3 and TRBJ2-5; TRBD1 aligns across 8 bases. The ends lost 0 bases at V and 1 base at J; junction bases unmatched: 7. The V gene's germline CDR1 is ENHRY and CDR2 SYGVKD. The CDR3 has 17 residues. The CDR3 DNA reads as TGTGCCATCAGTGAGTCGTGGGGACAGGTCGCCCAAGAGACCCAGTACTTC. It encodes CAISESWGQVAQETQYF.

The chain recombines TRBV13 with TRBJ1-1; unclear D gene. The CDR3 consists of 15 residues. The V and J ends lost 3 bases and 0 bases respectively, with 11 bases between them. Looked up from germline, CDR1 is PRHDT and CDR2 is FYEKMQ (reference sequence). As DNA, the CDR3 is TGTGCCAGCAGCTTCGGAGTTAGAATGAACACTGAAGCTTTCTTT. Translating it yields CASSFGVRMNTEAFF.

CDR3 sequence reads: CASSPGRSPYNEQFF. In DNA form, the CDR3 reads TGTGCCAGCAGCCCTGGGCGTTCCCCCTACAATGAGCAGTTCTTC. The V call is TRBV5-5, the J call TRBJ2-1; D remains unclear. The CDR3 loop spans 15 amino acids. Trimming took 4 bases from V and 2 from J, leaving 13 bases between them. From germline, CDR1 is SGHKS and CDR2 YYEKEE (reference sequence).

The chain recombines TRBV2 with TRBJ1-4; 9 bases align to TRBD1. V lost 6 bases, J lost 0 bases, and 11 bases stayed unmatched. Germline CDR1 SNHLY, CDR2 FYNNEI. The CDR3 consists of 18 residues. The CDR3 reads CASRRDRELQSTNEKLFF. DNA for the CDR3: TGTGCCAGCAGGAGGGACAGGGAGCTTCAGTCAACTAATGAAAAACTGTTTTTT.

This rearrangement joins TRBV9 to TRBJ2-1; 10 positions match TRBD2. There are 15 residues in the CDR3. Germline V lookup: CDR1 SGDLS, CDR2 YYNGEE. V shed 0 bases and J 7 bases; nucleotides not matched to a gene: 4. The DNA for the CDR3 is TGTGCCAGCAGCGTAGCGGCTAGCGGGAGTAATGAGCAGTTCTTC. Translating gives CASSVAASGSNEQFF. Drawing the rest from reference TRBV9 and TRBJ2-1, the complete variable domain is DSGVTQTPKHLITATGQRVTLRCSPRSGDLSVYWYQQSLDQGLQFLIQYYNGEERAKGNILERFSAQQFPDLHSELNLSSLELGDSALYFCASSVAASGSNEQFFGPGTRLTVL.

The rearrangement links TRBV5-1 to TRBJ2-7; D is unresolved. V was shortened by 1 base and J by 0 bases, with 11 bases between the two germline ends. The CDR3 spans 15 residues. Germline-derived CDR1 and CDR2 are SGHRS and YFSETQ. CDR3 amino acids: CASSLIAASSYEQYF. CDR3 DNA sequence: TGCGCCAGCAGCTTGATTGCGGCGAGCTCCTACGAGCAGTACTTC. The entire variable domain, with the rest obtained from reference TRBV5-1 and TRBJ2-7, is as follows: KAGVTQTPRYLIKTRGQQVTLSCSPISGHRSVSWYQQTPGQGLQFLFEYFSETQRNKGNFPGRFSGRQFSNSRSEMNVSTLELGDSALYLCASSLIAASSYEQYFGPGTRLTVT.

This chain connects TRBV6-5 to TRBJ2-1, with D possibly being TRBD1 (6 bases). The germline CDR1 and CDR2 sequences are MNHEY and SVGAGI. The CDR3 extends over 15 amino acids. V lost 2 bases and J lost 2, with 10 bases in between. The chain's CDR3 is CASSYQGPTYNEQFF. The DNA for the CDR3 is TGTGCCAGCAGTTACCAGGGGCCAACCTACAATGAGCAGTTCTTC.

This sequence joins TRBV2 and TRBJ1-4; maybe TRBD1 (6 bases). There are 14 residues in the CDR3. Germline V gene lookup returns CDR1 SNHLY and CDR2 FYNNEI. The ends were cut back, 3 bases at V and 4 bases at J, with 9 bases in the middle. CDR3 residues: CASSEGASNEKLFF. DNA of the CDR3: TGTGCCAGCAGTGAGGGGGCTAGTAATGAAAAACTGTTTTTT.

V usage is TRBV5-8 and J usage is TRBJ1-6, with D possibly TRBD1 on 5 matching bases. CDR1 and CDR2 (germline): SGHTS, YDEGEE. With 0 bases removed from V and 9 bases from J, the gap between germline ends came to 13 bases. The length of the CDR3 is 15 residues. The CDR3 DNA reads TGTGCCAGCAGCTTGGGTGCAGGGCGAGGTTCACCCCTCCACTTT. It codes for CASSLGAGRGSPLHF.

The chain links TRBV24-1 to TRBJ2-2; no definite D call. V dropped 0 bases and J dropped 4 bases, with 2 bases sitting between them. Germline V gene sequence: CDR1 KGHDR, CDR2 SFDVKD. The CDR3 totals 13 residues. The CDR3 protein is CATSDLLTGELFF. The CDR3 DNA reads as TGTGCCACCAGTGATTTGCTCACCGGGGAGCTGTTTTTT.

The V gene is TRBV4-1, the J gene TRBJ2-7; 7 nucleotides agree with TRBD2. The CDR3 spans 16 residues. Germline V gene data show CDR1 as MGHRA and CDR2 as YSYEKL. V shed 1 base and J 3 bases; nucleotides not matched to a gene: 9. CDR3 nucleotides: TGCGCCAGCAGCCAAGGGGGCCGGACGGGGGGCTACGAGCAGTACTTC. Protein product: CASSQGGRTGGYEQYF.

This clone has only a few counts. The chain links TRBV2 to TRBJ2-2, with D possibly being TRBD2 (6 bases). Germline loops: CDR1 SNHLY, CDR2 FYNNEI. Deletions cut 6 bases from V and 1 base from J, with 12 bases between. This CDR3 contains 15 residues. CDR3 sequence (DNA): TGTGCCAGCAGCCGCGGGACGGGGAACACCGGGGAGCTGTTTTTT. It is translated as CASSRGTGNTGELFF.

The CDR3 nucleotides read TGTGCCAGCAGCTTTAGGGGGCACGGGGCCAACGTCCTGACTTTC. As protein: CASSFRGHGANVLTF. The rearrangement uses TRBV5-6 and TRBJ2-6, with 7 bases that match TRBD1. CDR3 size: 15 residues. Germline CDR1 reads SGHDT; CDR2 reads YYEEEE. V shed 2 bases and J 4 bases; nucleotides not matched to a gene: 3.